The next 25 T cell receptor beta chains were all read from a single sample in a study of neurological immune-mediated disorders. TCRdb itself ran the 5' RACE reads through MiXCR, one entry per CDR3 protein. The sample holds roughly 60,000 distinct CDR3 sequences, over 3.5% seen once. Sequenced input: CD4+ T cells from blood. The origin of the receptors is a woman aged 35 to 49 with multiple sclerosis.

This clonotype came up many times. The chain joins TRBV6-5 to TRBJ2-7, with D tentatively TRBD2 (5 bases). The CDR3 totals 15 residues. Trimming shortened V by 0 bases and J by 1 base, and 10 bases separated the two germline ends. Germline V gives CDR1 MNHEY, CDR2 SVGAGI. For the CDR3, the DNA is TGTGCCAGCAGTTACTCGAGAGGCGGGTCCTACGAGCAGTACTTC. Protein sequence: CASSYSRGGSYEQYF.

The table lists this clonotype with many counts. The chain carries TRBV29-1 and TRBJ2-7; D gene unclear. This CDR3 is 13 amino acids long. V gave up 2 bases and J gave up 6 bases, with 14 bases separating them. CDR1 is SQVTM, CDR2 ANQGSEA, per germline. CDR3 coding DNA: TGCAGCGTTGAACGACCTCCAGCGCTCGAGCAGTACTTC. Protein sequence: CSVERPPALEQYF.

In this sample, this clonotype turned up many times. The chain has TRBV20-1 and TRBJ1-5, with a weak D call TRBD1 (6 bases). The V gene's germline CDR1 is DFQATT and CDR2 SNEGSKA (reference sequence). Trimming left V 5 bases short and J 6 bases short, with 20 bases between. This CDR3 is 15 amino acids long. CDR3 region: CSAPMTGGLGQPQHF. As DNA, the CDR3 is TGCAGTGCTCCTATGACAGGTGGACTCGGTCAGCCCCAGCATTTT.

This clonotype was observed at least ten times. In DNA form, the CDR3 reads TGTGCCAGCGCCCGAACAGGGTTTTACTATGGCTACACCTTC. Its translation: CASARTGFYYGYTF. This rearrangement joins TRBV6-2 or TRBV6-3 to TRBJ1-2; tentative D call: TRBD1 (6 bases). The germline V gene has CDR1 MNHEY and CDR2 SVGEGT. Trimming removed 8 bases from V and 3 bases from J, with 16 bases in between. This CDR3 is 14 amino acids long.

This clonotype was counted many times. The chain carries TRBV10-3 and TRBJ1-5, with 8 bases that match TRBD1. CDR1 and CDR2 (germline): ENHRY, SYGVKD. This CDR3 spans 14 amino acids. Losses at the gene ends were 8 bases for V and 3 bases for J; bases not matched to a gene: 6. The CDR3 DNA reads TGTGCCATCTCAAGACAGGGGAACAATCAGCCCCAGCATTTT. It is translated as CAISRQGNNQPQHF.

In its sample, this clonotype was seen many times. The genes are TRBV2 and TRBJ1-5, with a weak D call TRBD1 (6 bases). The CDR3 is 15 residues long. V gave up 8 bases and J gave up 0 bases, with 14 bases separating them. Looked up from germline, CDR1 is SNHLY and CDR2 is FYNNEI. The CDR3 DNA sequence: TGTGCCAGCGAGGTGGGGGGCTATAGCAATCAGCCCCAGCATTTT. Its protein product is CASEVGGYSNQPQHF.

The table lists this clonotype with many counts. The rearrangement links TRBV12-3 or TRBV12-4 to TRBJ1-2, with 8 bases matching TRBD1. The CDR3 is 13 residues long. The J segment lost 3 bases and the V segment lost 6 bases, leaving 3 bases of the junction unmatched. In DNA form, the CDR3 reads TGTGCCAGCAGCTTGGACAGGGACTATGGCTACACCTTC. Its protein product is CASSLDRDYGYTF.

This clonotype appeared many times. The J gene is TRBJ2-2, the V gene TRBV10-1; tentatively, D is TRBD2 (7 bases). Germline CDR1 is WNHNN and CDR2 is SYGVQD (reference sequence). Trimming left V 5 bases short and J 6 bases short, with 16 bases between. The CDR3 has 15 residues. CDR3 protein: CASSSTGRAAGELFF. The CDR3 DNA follows: TGCGCCAGCAGTTCAACAGGGAGGGCCGCCGGGGAGCTGTTTTTT.

In its sample, this clonotype was seen many times. The J gene is TRBJ1-1, the V gene TRBV3-1; 9 bases map to TRBD1. J was trimmed by 11 bases and V by 3 bases; bases with no gene match: 4. This CDR3 spans 12 amino acids. CDR1 and CDR2 (germline): LGHDT, YNNKEL (reference sequence). CDR3 amino acids: CASSQGQGEAFF. The CDR3 coding sequence is TGTGCCAGCAGCCAGGGACAGGGAGAGGCTTTCTTT.

This clonotype was found many times. The V and J genes are TRBV6-6 and TRBJ1-2; D unclear. The CDR3 is 12 residues long. Germline CDR1 is MNHNY and CDR2 is SVGAGI (reference sequence). V lost 3 bases and J 8 bases, leaving 10 bases between the germline ends. DNA for the CDR3: TGTGCCAGCAGTTATGAGGGTAGGGGCTACACCTTC. Translating gives CASSYEGRGYTF.

This clonotype showed up many times. This sequence joins TRBV5-4 and TRBJ1-2, with D possibly TRBD1 on 5 matching bases. Germline assignment: CDR1 SGHNT and CDR2 YYREEE (reference sequence). CDR3 length: 15 amino acids. V lost 4 bases and J 4 bases, leaving 17 bases between the germline ends. The CDR3 sequence: CASSAELGASYGYTF. DNA for the CDR3: TGTGCCAGCAGCGCGGAGCTAGGGGCCTCCTATGGCTACACCTTC.

Ten or more counts support this clonotype. J is TRBJ2-2 and V is TRBV5-1; a possible D gene is TRBD1 (6 bases). CDR1 and CDR2 from the germline V gene are SGHRS and YFSETQ. V was clipped by 5 bases and J by 0 bases, with 11 bases between them. There are 15 residues in the CDR3. The CDR3, as DNA: TGCGCCAGCAGAGGGGGTACCGCGAACACCGGGGAGCTGTTTTTT. This sequence encodes CASRGGTANTGELFF.

This clonotype was seen repeatedly, ten times or more. CDR3 bases: TGTGCCAGCAGCCCCTCTGGGGGCATCAAAAACATTCAGTACTTC. It yields the protein CASSPSGGIKNIQYF. The chain has TRBV6-1 and TRBJ2-4, with D maybe TRBD1 (6 bases). Per the germline V gene, CDR1 is MNHNS and CDR2 is SASEGT. This CDR3 has 15 residues. V was trimmed by 6 bases and J by 3 bases, leaving 15 bases between them.

This clonotype has a count of ten or more. The chain carries TRBV20-1 and TRBJ1-3, with D tentatively TRBD1 (6 bases). The CDR3 sequence is 16 residues long. Germline V gene lookup returns CDR1 DFQATT and CDR2 SNEGSKA (reference sequence). Trimming cost V 5 bases and J 0 bases, with 17 bases left between them. For the CDR3, the DNA is TGCAGTGCTGAGTTTAGGGGGGCCCCCTCTGGAAACACCATATATTTT. Translating it yields CSAEFRGAPSGNTIYF.

The table lists this clonotype with many counts. This chain connects TRBV7-8 to TRBJ2-5, with D maybe TRBD2 (5 bases). V dropped 2 bases and J dropped 5 bases, with 21 bases sitting between them. The germline CDR1 and CDR2 sequences are SGHVS and FQNEAQ. This CDR3 comprises 17 residues. The CDR3 nucleotides are TGTGCCAGCAGCTTAAGGGCCCCTATTCTCGGGGTGGAGACCCAGTACTTC. Translating gives CASSLRAPILGVETQYF.

This clonotype showed up many times. V gene TRBV10-2 combines with J gene TRBJ2-1; a weak D match, TRBD2 (6 bases). CDR1 WSHSY and CDR2 SAAADI come from the germline V gene. V gave up 6 bases and J gave up 3 bases, with 9 bases separating them. This CDR3 has 13 residues. The CDR3 DNA reads as TGCGCCAGCAGGGAGGGGAACTACAATGAGCAGTTCTTC. Amino acids: CASREGNYNEQFF.

This clonotype occurred many times. The chain joins TRBV5-1 to TRBJ1-2, with a weak D call TRBD1 (6 bases). CDR3 length: 15 amino acids. Germline loops: CDR1 SGHRS, CDR2 YFSETQ. Trimming left V 0 bases short and J 4 bases short, with 13 bases between. The CDR3 bases are TGCGCCAGCAGCTTGGATCCGGGGGGCGGCTATGGCTACACCTTC. This codes for CASSLDPGGGYGYTF.

This clonotype showed up many times. The chain has TRBV5-1 and TRBJ1-1; 10 nucleotides agree with TRBD1. The CDR3 runs to 15 residues. Germline V lookup: CDR1 SGHRS, CDR2 YFSETQ. Trimming cost V 2 bases and J 5 bases; bases outside gene matches: 6. The CDR3 reads CASSFQGQGRTEAFF. The DNA of the CDR3 is TGCGCCAGCAGCTTTCAGGGACAGGGGAGAACTGAAGCTTTCTTT.

This clonotype appeared many times. The gene calls are TRBV10-3 and TRBJ2-1, with D uncertain. The CDR3 loop spans 13 amino acids. V dropped 4 bases and J dropped 5 bases, with 9 bases sitting between them. The germline gives CDR1 ENHRY, CDR2 SYGVKD. The CDR3 is CAISGSEHNEQFF. The CDR3 region has the DNA TGTGCCATCAGTGGTTCGGAGCACAATGAGCAGTTCTTC.

This clonotype appeared many times. This chain links TRBV5-1 with TRBJ1-5; D is uncertain. Germline V CDR1 and CDR2: SGHRS, YFSETQ. This CDR3 is 16 amino acids long. V lost 4 bases to trimming and J lost 5 bases, with 19 bases between them. CDR3: CASSPSRSRPHQPQHF. CDR3 DNA sequence: TGCGCCAGCAGCCCATCTCGATCCCGACCCCATCAGCCCCAGCATTTT.

This clonotype has at least ten counts. The rearrangement uses TRBV7-6 and TRBJ2-3; 7 bases agree with TRBD2. V lost 1 base, J lost 2 bases, and 3 bases stayed unmatched. Germline V gene data show CDR1 as SGHVS and CDR2 as FNYEAQ. The CDR3 spans 15 residues. The CDR3, as DNA: TGTGCCAGCAGCTTAGACCGGGGGGTCACAGATACGCAGTATTTT. Residues: CASSLDRGVTDTQYF.

This clonotype was detected many times. The chain employs TRBV19 and TRBJ1-5; weak D call: TRBD1 (5 bases). This CDR3 spans 13 amino acids. CDR1 and CDR2 (germline): LNHDA, SQIVND (reference sequence). V dropped 5 bases and J dropped 4 bases, with 9 bases sitting between them. As DNA, the CDR3 is TGTGCCAGTAGTCGGGACGGGAATCAGCCCCAGCATTTT. Residues: CASSRDGNQPQHF.

This clonotype was recorded at least ten times. The chain has TRBV9 and TRBJ2-1; no reliable D call. CDR1 is SGDLS and CDR2 is YYNGEE in the germline V gene. Trimming cost V 0 bases and J 3 bases, with 7 bases left between them. The CDR3 sequence is 14 residues long. The chain's CDR3 is CASSVDVSYNEQFF. The CDR3 DNA follows: TGTGCCAGCAGCGTAGATGTGAGCTACAATGAGCAGTTCTTC. Together with reference TRBV9 and TRBJ2-1, the CDR3 gives the full variable domain: DSGVTQTPKHLITATGQRVTLRCSPRSGDLSVYWYQQSLDQGLQFLIQYYNGEERAKGNILERFSAQQFPDLHSELNLSSLELGDSALYFCASSVDVSYNEQFFGPGTRLTVL.

This clonotype was seen ten or more times. The chain has TRBV20-1 and TRBJ2-3, with D perhaps TRBD2 (6 bases). This CDR3 has 13 amino acids. V lost 1 base to trimming and J lost 10 bases, with 15 bases between them. The V gene's germline CDR1 is DFQATT and CDR2 SNEGSKA (reference sequence). CDR3 nucleotides: TGCAGTGCTAGAGGGGGTAGCCGGAGGGCGCAGTATTTT. It encodes CSARGGSRRAQYF.

This clonotype was detected ten times or more. The rearrangement links TRBV5-1 to TRBJ1-2; 7 nucleotides agree with TRBD1. V gave up 4 bases and J gave up 3 bases; unmatched junction bases: 6. The V gene's germline CDR1 is SGHRS and CDR2 YFSETQ. The CDR3 sequence is 14 residues long. The CDR3 region has the DNA TGCGCCAGCAGCCCCGGGACAGCCTACTATGGCTACACCTTC. Residues: CASSPGTAYYGYTF.